Listed here is a single T cell receptor (beta chain). The clone's antigen remains unknown. Base qualities were left out, and no much larger clone turns up one base away. For sequencing, an Illumina HiSeq 1500 was employed. TCRdb reran the public reads through fastp at Q25 and MiXCR, keeping productive beta chains. Every CDR3 protein is listed once, alongside the most common genes and DNA of its rows. The sample has some 590,000 distinct CDR3 sequences on record, 35% to 50% of them singletons. The top ten clonotypes cover 48% of the sample. This record belongs to a study of T cell repertoires in cytomegalovirus infection (dated by TCRdb to about 2019). About the investigation overall: Peptide stimulations targeted recently identified HLA-C-restricted CMV epitopes, whose presentation resists viral immunomodulation, together with well-studied HLA-B-restricted epitopes. Donor HLA type was relevant to the analysis, because carriage of CMV infection together with the matching HLA type was indicated by public TCR beta signatures.

Findings and caveats that apply to the study as a whole: In both this cohort and an independent roughly 330-donor cohort, the cumulative frequency of public TCR beta family members distinguished carriers of CMV infection plus the relevant HLA type. In the ex vivo response, HLA-C-restricted CMV-specific TCR beta clonotypes were dominant, and in two of eight donors the single most frequent clonotype came from this HLA-C-restricted group.

The sample's treatment or condition label, decoded: in vitro stimulation with specific CMV peptide epitopes to enrich CMV-specific T cells. Cut back by 4 bases and 3 bases, the V and J ends lie 12 bases apart. For CDR1 and CDR2, the germline V gene lists LGHNA and YNFKEQ. The CDR3 holds 14 amino acids from the cysteine to the phenylalanine. Just the 42-base CDR3 DNA is kept, in frame starting at base 1. Rearrangement joined TRBV4-2 to TRBJ1-1; no D gene call is confident. Sample: cultured PBMCs, taken from culture after CMV antigen stimulation. The TCR was taken from a human donor in good health (CMV status not recorded). Some clones in this sample may be carry-over from other donors' samples. The CDR3 has the sequence CASSPLDADTEAFF. Read as DNA, the sequence is TGTGCCAGCAGCCCTCTTGACGCAGACACTGAAGCTTTCTTT.